This T cell receptor (beta chain) was captured in a study of blood T cell repertoires in COVID-19. Assay: immunoSEQ multiplex PCR; the TCRdb copy retains only in-frame clones and omits some. The sample has 400,000 to 500,000 clones, 70% to 90% seen once. V lost 1 base to trimming and J lost 0 bases, with 14 bases between them. Germline loops: CDR1 SGDLS, CDR2 YYNGEE. This CDR3 is built from 17 residues. This clone was seen only once. This chain uses TRBV9 with TRBJ1-3, with unresolved D. This TCR was recovered from a woman in her thirties or forties who had recovered from COVID-19. Sequencing was done on a sample of PBMCs or T cells enriched from blood (not recorded which). Here the CDR3 DNA reads TGTGCCAGCAGCGTATATGAGGCGGGTCACTCTGGAAACACCATATATTTT. Its translation: CASSVYEAGHSGNTIYF. Based on the CDR3 plus reference TRBV9 and TRBJ1-3, the full variable domain is DSGVTQTPKHLITATGQRVTLRCSPRSGDLSVYWYQQSLDQGLQFLIQYYNGEERAKGNILERFSAQQFPDLHSELNLSSLELGDSALYFCASSVYEAGHSGNTIYFGEGSWLTVV.